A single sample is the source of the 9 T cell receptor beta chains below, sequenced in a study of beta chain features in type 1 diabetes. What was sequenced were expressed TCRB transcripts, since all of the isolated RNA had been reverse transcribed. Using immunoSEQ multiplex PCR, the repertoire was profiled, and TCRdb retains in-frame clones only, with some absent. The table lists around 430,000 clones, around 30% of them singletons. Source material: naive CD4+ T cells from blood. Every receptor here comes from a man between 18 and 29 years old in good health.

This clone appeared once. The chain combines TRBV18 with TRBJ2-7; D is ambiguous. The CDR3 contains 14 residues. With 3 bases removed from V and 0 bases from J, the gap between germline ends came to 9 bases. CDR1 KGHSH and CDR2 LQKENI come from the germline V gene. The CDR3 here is CASSPDQSSYEQYF. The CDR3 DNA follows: TGTGCCAGCTCACCCGACCAAAGCTCCTACGAGCAGTACTTC.

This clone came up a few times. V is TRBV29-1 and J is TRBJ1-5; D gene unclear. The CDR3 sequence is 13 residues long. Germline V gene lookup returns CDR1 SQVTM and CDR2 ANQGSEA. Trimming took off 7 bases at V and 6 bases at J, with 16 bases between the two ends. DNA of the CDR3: TGCAGCGCAGCATACGCGGCGGGTCAGCCCCAGCATTTT. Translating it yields CSAAYAAGQPQHF.

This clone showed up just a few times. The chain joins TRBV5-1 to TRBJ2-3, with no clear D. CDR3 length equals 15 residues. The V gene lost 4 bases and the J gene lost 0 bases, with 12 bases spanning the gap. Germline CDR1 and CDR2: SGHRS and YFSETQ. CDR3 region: CASSPTGASTDTQYF. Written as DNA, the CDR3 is TGCGCCAGCAGCCCGACTGGAGCTAGCACAGATACGCAGTATTTT.

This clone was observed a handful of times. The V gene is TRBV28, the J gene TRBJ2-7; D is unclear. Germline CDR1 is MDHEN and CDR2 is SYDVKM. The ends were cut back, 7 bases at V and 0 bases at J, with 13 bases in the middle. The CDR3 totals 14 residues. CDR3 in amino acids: CASTSPRSSYEQYF. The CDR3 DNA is TGTGCCAGCACATCGCCTAGAAGCTCCTACGAGCAGTACTTC. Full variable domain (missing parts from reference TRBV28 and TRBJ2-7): DVKVTQSSRYLVKRTGEKVFLECVQDMDHENMFWYRQDPGLGLRLIYFSYDVKMKEKGDIPEGYSVSREKKERFSLILESASTNQTSMYLCASTSPRSSYEQYFGPGTRLTVT.

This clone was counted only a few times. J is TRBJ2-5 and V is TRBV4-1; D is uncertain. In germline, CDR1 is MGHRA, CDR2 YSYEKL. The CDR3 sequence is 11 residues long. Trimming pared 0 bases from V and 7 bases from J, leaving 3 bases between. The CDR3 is CASSQDGTQYF. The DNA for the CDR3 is TGCGCCAGCAGCCAAGACGGGACCCAGTACTTC.

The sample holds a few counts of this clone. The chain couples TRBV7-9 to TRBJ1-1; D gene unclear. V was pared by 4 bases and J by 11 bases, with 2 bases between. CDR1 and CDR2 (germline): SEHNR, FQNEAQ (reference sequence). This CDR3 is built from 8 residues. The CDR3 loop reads CASSSAFF. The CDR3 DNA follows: TGTGCCAGCAGCTCTGCTTTCTTT.

The CDR3 DNA is TGCAGCGTTGAAGGGGCAGCCCCGGGACTAGTGGGGCACGAGCAGTACTTC. Protein: CSVEGAAPGLVGHEQYF. V usage is TRBV29-1 and J usage is TRBJ2-7; 8 bases match TRBD2. Germline V gene data show CDR1 as SQVTM and CDR2 as ANQGSEA. This CDR3 comprises 17 residues. Trimming cost V 1 base and J 5 bases; bases outside gene matches: 16.

In DNA, the CDR3 is TGTGCCAGCAGTAAGAGACCGCACACCTACGAGCAGTACTTC. It specifies CASSKRPHTYEQYF. The rearrangement links TRBV7-9 to TRBJ2-7; no firm D call. V lost 6 bases to trimming and J lost 2 bases, with 14 bases between them. Germline CDR1 and CDR2: SEHNR and FQNEAQ (reference sequence). This CDR3 contains 14 residues.

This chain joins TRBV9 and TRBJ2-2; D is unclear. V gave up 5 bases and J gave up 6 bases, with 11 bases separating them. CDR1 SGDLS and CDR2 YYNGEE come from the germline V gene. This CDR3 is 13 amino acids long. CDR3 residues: CASRPLGPGELFF. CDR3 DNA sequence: TGTGCCAGCAGACCTCTAGGACCCGGGGAGCTGTTTTTT.